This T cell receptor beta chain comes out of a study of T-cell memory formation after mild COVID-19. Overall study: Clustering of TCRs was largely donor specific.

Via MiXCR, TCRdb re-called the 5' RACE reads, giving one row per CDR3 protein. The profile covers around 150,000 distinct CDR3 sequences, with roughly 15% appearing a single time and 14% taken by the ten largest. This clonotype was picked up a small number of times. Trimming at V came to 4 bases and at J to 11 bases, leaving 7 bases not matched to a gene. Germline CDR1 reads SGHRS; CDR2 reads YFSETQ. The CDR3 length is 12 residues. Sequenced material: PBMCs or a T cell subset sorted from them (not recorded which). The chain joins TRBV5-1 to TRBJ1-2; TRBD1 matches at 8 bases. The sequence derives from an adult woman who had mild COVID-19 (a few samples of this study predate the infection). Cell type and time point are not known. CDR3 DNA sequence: TGCGCCAGCAGCCCGACAGGGGTAAAATACACCTTC. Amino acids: CASSPTGVKYTF.